The clone carrying this T cell receptor beta chain was observed a handful of times. Its antigen is not known. The CDR3 runs to 17 residues. The germline V and J ends were trimmed by 0 bases and 0 bases, with 12 bases remaining between them. Germline V gene sequence: CDR1 SNHLY, CDR2 FYNNEI. This sample was taken from a study of shared clonotypes between healthy human individuals. General study points: Sequencing depth was expected to affect clonotype sharing among donors.

Positive CCR7 selection of CD45RO-negative cells yielded the naive CD8 cells, and terminally differentiated effector memory CD45RA+ cells were excluded. Measured with immunoSEQ multiplex PCR; TCRdb has only the in-frame clones, and not every one. The sample shows around 550,000 clones, 85% to 95% of them seen only once. Material: naive CD8+ T cells sorted from blood. The chain links TRBV2 to TRBJ2-1; TRBD2 is a possible D gene (6 bases). This sequence originates from a woman in her twenties or thirties in good health. The DNA of the CDR3 is TGTGCCAGCAGTGAAGCGCGGGCGGGATTCTCCTACAATGAGCAGTTCTTC. Translation gives CASSEARAGFSYNEQFF. The entire variable domain, with the rest obtained from reference TRBV2 and TRBJ2-1, is as follows: EPEVTQTPSHQVTQMGQEVILRCVPISNHLYFYWYRQILGQKVEFLVSFYNNEISEKSEIFDDQFSVERPDGSNFTLKIRSTKLEDSAMYFCASSEARAGFSYNEQFFGPGTRLTVL.